These T cell receptor beta chains were read from a single sample in a study of blood T cells in healthy people across ages. MiXCR, run by TCRdb on the 5' RACE reads, gives a single entry per CDR3 protein. The table lists more than 900,000 distinct CDR3 sequences, 20% to 25% of them singletons, with 0.65% to 0.95% in the top ten. These data were likewise used in another study, on T cells of mothers and their children.

Sequenced: blood. These TCRs come from a girl aged 2-10 years in good health. The CDR3 runs from the conserved cysteine through the conserved F or W. Fields, in order: D gene, clone size, V gene, J gene, CDR3 DNA, CDR3 protein. The D gene is left open where the match is weak. Clone size appears in some rows only: once, few, many, or a class for an expanded clone.

>TRBD1|few|TRBV12-3/TRBV12-4|TRBJ1-4
TGTGCCAGCAGTTTAGAAGGGGGCACTAATGAAAAACTGTTTTTT
CASSLEGGTNEKLFF
>-|few|TRBV13|TRBJ2-5
TGTGCCAGCAGCCTAAGGAGTCGCGGGTTGCAAGAGACCCAGTACTTC
CASSLRSRGLQETQYF
>-|-|TRBV11-2|TRBJ1-2
TGTGCCAGCAGCTTAGAGGGGGTTGAGGGCTACACCTTC
CASSLEGVEGYTF
>TRBD2|few|TRBV5-1|TRBJ2-7
TGCGCCAGCAGCTTGGAAAGACTAGCGGACTCCTACGAGCAGTACTTC
CASSLERLADSYEQYF
>-|-|TRBV29-1|TRBJ2-3
TGCAGCGTCGCGCCCCCCAGCTCCACAGATACGCAGTATTTT
CSVAPPSSTDTQYF
>TRBD2|few|TRBV6-1|TRBJ2-7
TGTGCCAGCAGTGAAGGGACTAGTCGCCGCGAGCAGTACTTC
CASSEGTSRREQYF
>-|few|TRBV12-3/TRBV12-4|TRBJ1-5
TGTGCCAGCAGTTTCGAAGGGGGTTACAATCAGCCCCAGCATTTT
CASSFEGGYNQPQHF
>-|-|TRBV9|TRBJ2-2
TGTGCCAGCAGCTGGGACCTCGCGGGCCCCCATTTCGACACCGGGGAGCTGTTTTTT
CASSWDLAGPHFDTGELFF
>-|few|TRBV29-1|TRBJ1-1
TGCAGCATTACAGCGAACACTGAAGCTTTCTTT
CSITANTEAFF
>-|-|TRBV21-1|TRBJ2-1
TGTGCCAGCAGCAAAGCGCTCCATGGCATCACCCCCCACGAGCAGTTCTTC
CASSKALHGITPHEQFF
>-|-|TRBV20-1|TRBJ2-7
TGCAGTGCTAGGGGGGAAAAAAGCTCCTACGAGCAGTACTTC
CSARGEKSSYEQYF
>-|few|TRBV5-1|TRBJ2-4
TGCGCCAGCAGCTTGGTTGGCAGGACTCTAGCCAAAAACATTCAGTACTTC
CASSLVGRTLAKNIQYF
>-|few|TRBV7-8|TRBJ1-1
TGTGCCAGCAGCTTAGGGCGGACAGCCGAAGCTTTCTTT
CASSLGRTAEAFF
>TRBD1|-|TRBV9|TRBJ1-2
TGTGCCAGCAGCGTCCCTGGGCAGGGGGACGGCTACACCTTC
CASSVPGQGDGYTF
>-|many|TRBV4-3|TRBJ2-7
TGCGCCAGCAGCCAAGACGGGGGGCACGAGCAGTACTTC
CASSQDGGHEQYF
>-|few|TRBV4-2|TRBJ2-3
TGTGCCAGCAGCCAATACATGGAGACAGATACGCAGTATTTT
CASSQYMETDTQYF
>-|-|TRBV3-1|TRBJ2-6
TGTGCCAGCAGGGACAGAGATTCGCCTGGGGCCAACGTCCTGACTTTC
CASRDRDSPGANVLTF